Listed here are 20 T cell receptor beta chains from one sample, sequenced in a study of OX40 agonist ivuxolimab in advanced cancers. Method: immunoSEQ multiplex PCR; TCRdb's copy keeps in-frame clones and lacks some. The profile shows some 83,000 clones, around 85% of them singletons. The source was CD4+ or CD8+ T cells sorted from blood, collected in a trial of the OX40 agonist ivuxolimab. The receptors originated from an adult with an advanced solid tumor such as melanoma, head and neck, liver or kidney cancer.

This clone was recorded once. The chain links TRBV5-1 to TRBJ2-3, with 12 bases aligning to TRBD1. The CDR3 is made up of 16 amino acids. The trim removed 0 bases at V and 6 bases at J, leaving 5 bases unmatched. Germline CDR1 SGHRS, CDR2 YFSETQ. CDR3 protein: CASSLEGTGGVDTQYF. In DNA, the CDR3 is TGCGCCAGCAGCTTGGAGGGGACAGGGGGCGTGGATACGCAGTATTTT.

The J gene is TRBJ2-2, the V gene TRBV11-3; 11 nucleotides agree with TRBD1. Germline-derived CDR1 and CDR2 are SGHNT and YENEEA. Trimming cost V 4 bases and J 7 bases; bases outside gene matches: 5. This CDR3 is 15 amino acids long. The CDR3 region is CASSSDRGPDGELFF. The CDR3 bases are TGTGCCAGCAGCTCGGACAGGGGGCCGGACGGGGAGCTGTTTTTT.

This clone was observed once. V and J are TRBV19 and TRBJ1-5, with 9 bases lining up with TRBD1. Germline loops: CDR1 LNHDA, CDR2 SQIVND (reference sequence). V lost 2 bases and J lost 1; bases outside the gene matches: 9. The CDR3 consists of 18 residues. This CDR3 is CASSIWYRGRGSNQPQHF. As DNA, the CDR3 is TGTGCCAGTAGTATATGGTACAGGGGGCGCGGGAGCAATCAGCCCCAGCATTTT.

This clone has a handful of counts. This chain links TRBV6-4 with TRBJ1-4, with no clear D. CDR3 size: 13 residues. Trimming shortened V by 2 bases and J by 5 bases, and 6 bases separated the two germline ends. The germline V gene encodes CDR1 MRHNA and CDR2 SNTAGT. The CDR3: CASSDGENEKLFF. The CDR3 DNA is TGTGCCAGCAGTGACGGGGAGAATGAAAAACTGTTTTTT.

The chain joins TRBV11-2 to TRBJ2-1, with 9 bases aligning to TRBD2. The CDR3 extends over 15 amino acids. J was trimmed by 4 bases and V by 6 bases; bases with no gene match: 7. Per germline, CDR1 SGHAT and CDR2 FQNNGV. The DNA for the CDR3 is TGTGCCAGCAGTCGTGGACTAGCGAATTACAATGAGCAGTTCTTC. Its translation: CASSRGLANYNEQFF.

This chain uses TRBV6-5 with TRBJ1-5; D gene uncertain. Trimming shortened V by 3 bases and J by 2 bases, and 8 bases separated the two germline ends. This CDR3 contains 14 residues. Germline CDR1 MNHEY, CDR2 SVGAGI. In DNA, the CDR3 is TGTGCCAGCAGTTATTATTCCGGCAATCAGCCCCAGCATTTT. Residues: CASSYYSGNQPQHF.

This chain uses TRBV4-3 with TRBJ2-7; D not certain. Germline loops: CDR1 LGHNA, CDR2 YSLEER. V was cut by 0 bases and J by 4 bases, with 10 bases left in between. The CDR3 is 14 residues long. CDR3 residues: CASSQEVLNYEQYF. The DNA for the CDR3 is TGCGCCAGCAGCCAAGAGGTACTGAATTACGAGCAGTACTTC.

The chain recombines TRBV28 with TRBJ2-2; weak D call: TRBD1 (5 bases). The CDR3 spans 14 residues. Deletions cut 9 bases from V and 7 bases from J, with 18 bases between. Germline lookup yields CDR1 MDHEN and CDR2 SYDVKM. In nucleotides, the CDR3 is TGTGCCAGTAAACGCAGGGAAGTTTTCGGGGAGCTGTTTTTT. Amino acids: CASKRREVFGELFF.

This sequence joins TRBV5-1 and TRBJ1-2; the D is unclear. Trimming cost V 0 bases and J 3 bases, with 9 bases left between them. Looked up from germline, CDR1 is SGHRS and CDR2 is YFSETQ. This CDR3 contains 14 residues. In DNA form, the CDR3 reads TGCGCCAGCAGCTTGGAGGGAGGATACTATGGCTACACCTTC. Amino acids: CASSLEGGYYGYTF.

The chain uses TRBV28 and TRBJ2-4; TRBD2 matches 8 bases. CDR3 length: 14 amino acids. Germline CDR1 and CDR2: MDHEN and SYDVKM. Trimming cost V 6 bases and J 5 bases; bases outside gene matches: 6. In DNA form, the CDR3 reads TGTGCCAGCAGGGCCCCGGGGGGGGAAAACATTCAGTACTTC. The encoded protein is CASRAPGGENIQYF.

The rearrangement links TRBV5-6 to TRBJ2-7, with a tentative D call TRBD1 (8 bases). CDR3 length: 14 residues. Germline CDR1 is SGHDT and CDR2 is YYEEEE. Trimming took 5 bases from V and 5 from J, leaving 17 bases between them. The CDR3 is CASRTQGGSNEQYF. CDR3 in DNA: TGTGCCAGCAGGACACAGGGGGGGAGTAACGAGCAGTACTTC.

The chain employs TRBV7-2 and TRBJ2-1; D may be TRBD1 or TRBD2 (5 bases each). Germline values: CDR1 SGHTA, CDR2 FQGNSA. The CDR3 has 14 amino acids. V lost 6 bases and J lost 5, with 14 bases in between. CDR3 in amino acids: CASSSSRGNNEQFF. CDR3 nucleotide sequence: TGTGCCAGCAGTTCCTCCCGGGGCAACAATGAGCAGTTCTTC.

The rearrangement uses TRBV5-8 and TRBJ1-5; D is possibly TRBD1 (5 bases). CDR1 SGHTS and CDR2 YDEGEE come from the germline V gene. V shed 1 base and J shed 1 base, with 21 bases lying between them. CDR3 length: 19 amino acids. CDR3 sequence (DNA): TGTGCCAGCAGCTTGAGGGTGACCGGGGGAGGGCTAAGCAATCAGCCCCAGCATTTT. Translating gives CASSLRVTGGGLSNQPQHF.

V gene TRBV11-3 combines with J gene TRBJ2-1, with TRBD2 as a possible D gene (5 bases). Germline loops: CDR1 SGHNT, CDR2 YENEEA. This CDR3 is 13 amino acids long. V was cut by 5 bases and J by 8 bases, with 13 bases left in between. CDR3 amino acids: CASSMLRGHEQFF. CDR3 coding DNA: TGTGCCAGCAGCATGCTCAGAGGGCATGAGCAGTTCTTC.

This sequence joins TRBV19 and TRBJ2-1, with D possibly called TRBD1 or TRBD2 (7 bases each). The germline gives CDR1 LNHDA, CDR2 SQIVND (reference sequence). The CDR3 loop spans 14 amino acids. Trimming took off 6 bases at V and 6 bases at J, with 15 bases between the two ends. CDR3 bases: TGTGCCAGTAGGCAGGGGGGGGCTCTCAATGAGCAGTTCTTC. Translating it yields CASRQGGALNEQFF.

The chain employs TRBV7-3 and TRBJ2-1; 10 bases fit TRBD2. Germline assignment: CDR1 SGHTA and CDR2 FQGTGA. The CDR3 runs 15 residues. The V segment lost 5 bases and the J segment 7 bases; nucleotides outside the gene matches: 8. In DNA, the CDR3 is TGTGCCAGCAGCCCGCTAGCGGGAGTCCCGAATGAGCAGTTCTTC. As protein: CASSPLAGVPNEQFF.

V and J are TRBV7-6 and TRBJ2-1, with TRBD1 matching over 10 bases. CDR3 size: 16 residues. V dropped 3 bases and J dropped 8; count of bases not matched to a gene: 10. Germline V gene data show CDR1 as SGHVS and CDR2 as FNYEAQ. The CDR3 loop reads CASSFNAGQGMDEQFF. DNA for the CDR3: TGTGCCAGCAGCTTTAACGCGGGACAGGGGATGGATGAGCAGTTCTTC.

This clone was seen only a few times. This chain uses TRBV11-2 with TRBJ1-3, with D perhaps TRBD1 (6 bases). The V gene lost 5 bases and the J gene lost 9 bases, with 14 bases spanning the gap. This CDR3 spans 13 amino acids. Germline values: CDR1 SGHAT, CDR2 FQNNGV. The CDR3 is CASSPRQEATIYF. The CDR3 DNA reads as TGTGCCAGCAGCCCCCGACAGGAGGCCACCATATATTTT. Full variable domain (missing parts from reference TRBV11-2 and TRBJ1-3): EAGVAQSPRYKIIEKRQSVAFWCNPISGHATLYWYQQILGQGPKLLIQFQNNGVVDDSQLPKDRFSAERLKGVDSTLKIQPAKLEDSAVYLCASSPRQEATIYFGEGSWLTVV.

J is TRBJ2-3 and V is TRBV5-6; D is unclear. The germline V gene has CDR1 SGHDT and CDR2 YYEEEE. Between the trimmed V and J ends, which lost 2 bases and 0 bases, there was a span of 4 bases. CDR3 length: 13 amino acids. CDR3 protein: CASSLGSTDTQYF. Here the CDR3 DNA reads TGTGCCAGCAGCTTAGGGAGCACAGATACGCAGTATTTT.

The chain joins TRBV28 to TRBJ2-7; TRBD1 agrees at 8 bases. Trimming removed 4 bases from V and 3 bases from J; junction bases left unmatched: 8. This CDR3 spans 15 amino acids. Germline V gene data show CDR1 as MDHEN and CDR2 as SYDVKM. CDR3 nucleotide sequence: TGTGCCAGCAGTTACTCCGGGACAGGATACTACGAGCAGTACTTC. Amino acid sequence: CASSYSGTGYYEQYF.